This TCR beta chain appears in the sequencing data of a study of patients and donors after allogeneic stem cell transplantation. Ten or more counts support this clonotype. The junction departs from the called germline gene at one end, perhaps through a read error. Per the germline V gene, CDR1 is SGHTA and CDR2 is FQGNSA. The CDR3 contains 14 residues. TCRdb itself ran the RT-PCR reads through MiXCR, one entry per CDR3 protein. The table has about 960,000 distinct CDR3 sequences, approximately 19% seen once. The chain recombines TRBV7-2 with TRBJ2-7, with D tentatively TRBD2 (6 bases). Sequencing was carried out using blood, either unsorted or a sorted T cell fraction (not recorded which). The TCR comes from a human donor who was either an allogeneic HSCT recipient or a stem cell or donor lymphocyte infusion donor (not recorded which). It is not recorded whose cells these are; they may come from a transplant donor. CDR3 nucleotides: TGTGCCAGCAGTTTAGAGGCGGGGCGCTACGAGCAGTACTTC. It yields the protein CASSLEAGRYEQYF.